This T cell receptor (beta chain) stems from a study of monozygotic twins with inflammatory bowel disease. Findings of the study overall: Variability may have been added to patient repertoires by differing immunosuppressive treatments. IBD patients shared fewer clonotypes with others than healthy twins, especially with disease activity.

The CDR3 loop spans 15 amino acids. CDR1 is SQVTM, CDR2 ANQGSEA, per germline. In eight separate reactions per sample, cDNA was generated. One entry per CDR3 protein, without DNA, is what TCRdb gives after re-calling the 5' RACE reads. The sample holds around 380,000 distinct CDR3 sequences. A remark on this clonotype: The antigen remains undetermined.

This chain links TRBV29-1 with TRBJ2-3; TCRdb proposes TRBD2, but this gene call is untestable without DNA. The receptor's source is a human donor with ulcerative colitis or Crohn's disease, or a healthy co-twin of an affected twin (not recorded which). Sequencing was done on a sample of blood. This chain's CDR3 is CSVVPTSGAADTQYF.